This TCR beta chain emerged from a study of shared clonotypes between healthy human individuals. About the research overall: The donor group consisted of a couple of women and three men, aged 18 to 49. CD4 naive and CD4 memory each took three plates per donor, while CD8 naive took two and CD8 memory one. Study-wide results and limits: Collection of samples was limited to blood; tissue repertoires likely differ. Some clonotypes were shared by all four sorted-subset donors, while others were not shared. The non-shared ones had lower generation probabilities than the shared ones.

Some clones are missing from TCRdb's copy, which holds only in-frame ones; the method was immunoSEQ multiplex PCR. The sample contains fewer than 800,000 clones, roughly nine tenths of which appear only once. Trimming took off 4 bases at V and 5 bases at J, with 8 bases between the two ends. This CDR3 is 12 amino acids long. From germline, CDR1 is SEHNR and CDR2 FQNEAQ (reference sequence). Notes on this clone: Its antigen is still unknown.

Naive CD8 isolation took CD45RO-negative cells positively selected for CCR7 and excluded terminally differentiated effector memory CD45RA+ cells. The sample comprised naive CD8+ T cells sorted from blood. The genes are TRBV7-9 and TRBJ1-2; D gene unclear. This receptor was taken from a man aged 25 to 40 in good health. The CDR3 coding sequence is TGTGCCAGCAGCTCGGCGGATTATGGCTACACCTTC. This translates into CASSSADYGYTF.